The text below deals with one T cell receptor (beta chain). What it recognizes is unknown. Only in-frame clones appear in the TCRdb table, and some are missing; sequencing was by immunoSEQ multiplex PCR. The profile shows 35,000 to 50,000 clones, 90% to 95% of them singletons. The data were obtained in a study of graft-versus-host responses after intestinal transplantation. The CDR3 contains 18 residues. The V segment lost 2 bases and the J segment 7 bases; nucleotides outside the gene matches: 18. From germline, CDR1 is LGHNT and CDR2 FRNRAP. The receptor was derived from a human donor who was the organ donor for an intestinal transplant. The chain employs TRBV12-5 and TRBJ2-5; 8 nucleotides agree with TRBD2. The specimen was unstimulated CD8+ T cells sorted from spleen or lymph node cells, collected before transplant. The CDR3 DNA reads as TGTGCTAGTGGTTTGCCCCTGAAAGGAGCGGGGGACCCCCGGACCCAGTACTTC. Amino acids: CASGLPLKGAGDPRTQYF.